The 18 T cell receptor beta chains in this list originate from one sample, sequenced in a study of blood T cell repertoires in COVID-19. The assay was immunoSEQ multiplex PCR, and TCRdb's table has in-frame clones only and misses some. The sample carries 45,000 to 55,000 clones, around 83% recorded once. Sequenced material: peripheral blood. These receptors were taken from a man aged 65 to 79 with active COVID-19.

This chain links TRBV5-4 with TRBJ2-1; 10 nucleotides match TRBD1. This CDR3 is built from 15 residues. From germline, CDR1 is SGHNT and CDR2 YYREEE (reference sequence). Losses at the gene ends were 0 bases for V and 8 bases for J; bases not matched to a gene: 5. The DNA of the CDR3 is TGTGCCAGCAGCTTGGCGGGACAGGGGTTCCATGAGCAGTTCTTC. It translates to CASSLAGQGFHEQFF. Filled out from reference TRBV5-4 and TRBJ2-1, the complete variable domain reads ETGVTQSPTHLIKTRGQQVTLRCSSQSGHNTVSWYQQALGQGPQFIFQYYREEENGRGNFPPRFSGLQFPNYSSELNVNALELDDSALYLCASSLAGQGFHEQFFGPGTRLTVL.

The chain has TRBV6-5 and TRBJ2-1, with 8 bases matching TRBD1. CDR3 size: 16 residues. The V segment lost 4 bases and the J segment 6 bases; nucleotides outside the gene matches: 11. The germline V gene encodes CDR1 MNHEY and CDR2 SVGAGI. The CDR3 loop reads CASSFDDDRGGNEQFF. CDR3 coding DNA: TGTGCCAGCAGTTTCGACGACGACAGGGGAGGCAATGAGCAGTTCTTC.

The chain carries TRBV9 and TRBJ2-1; D call uncertain. Germline assignment: CDR1 SGDLS and CDR2 YYNGEE. The CDR3 loop spans 13 amino acids. V shed 3 bases and J shed 6 bases, with 10 bases lying between them. CDR3 amino acids: CASSAPRVNEQFF. The CDR3 nucleotides read TGTGCCAGCAGCGCCCCCCGTGTCAATGAGCAGTTCTTC.

The CDR3 here is CASSYFPGSTDTQYF. CDR3 DNA: TGTGCCAGCAGTTACTTTCCGGGGAGCACAGATACGCAGTATTTT. The chain combines TRBV6-5 with TRBJ2-3; TRBD2 is a possible D gene (5 bases). Germline V gene data show CDR1 as MNHEY and CDR2 as SVGAGI. The germline V and J ends were trimmed by 1 base and 0 bases, with 8 bases remaining between them. The CDR3 sequence is 15 residues long.

The V call is TRBV7-9, the J call TRBJ1-1, with 7 bases that match TRBD1. Germline V gene data show CDR1 as SEHNR and CDR2 as FQNEAQ (reference sequence). The CDR3 covers 15 residues. With 4 bases clipped from V and 5 bases from J, the junction kept 10 bases outside the gene matches. In nucleotides, the CDR3 is TGTGCCAGCAGCTCCAACAGGGGACTGGAGACTGAAGCTTTCTTT. Its translation: CASSSNRGLETEAFF.

The chain uses TRBV5-1 and TRBJ1-2; possible D gene TRBD1, 6 bases. Germline V gives CDR1 SGHRS, CDR2 YFSETQ. The V end was cut by 4 bases, the J end by 8 bases, with 21 bases between. The CDR3 totals 15 residues. CDR3: CASSPGHPKSNGYTF. CDR3 DNA sequence: TGCGCCAGCAGCCCGGGACACCCTAAATCCAACGGCTACACCTTC.

The chain recombines TRBV19 with TRBJ2-5, with 11 bases identical to TRBD2. The trim removed 3 bases at V and 5 bases at J, leaving 2 bases unmatched. CDR1 is LNHDA and CDR2 is SQIVND in the germline V gene (reference sequence). The CDR3 consists of 14 residues. CDR3: CASSIRLAGETQYF. The CDR3 DNA reads as TGTGCCAGTAGTATTCGACTAGCGGGGGAGACCCAGTACTTC.

This clone has only a few counts. The J gene is TRBJ2-5, the V gene TRBV5-5; D call uncertain. V was pared by 2 bases and J by 5 bases, with 10 bases between. The CDR3 extends over 13 amino acids. Germline V CDR1 and CDR2: SGHKS, YYEKEE (reference sequence). CDR3 DNA sequence: TGTGCCAGCAGCTTCTCCACTCTTGAGACCCAGTACTTC. This translates into CASSFSTLETQYF.

The table lists this clone with a count of one. J is TRBJ2-1 and V is TRBV4-1, with TRBD1 matching 8 bases. V shed 4 bases, J shed 6 bases, and the junction held 8 bases outside the gene matches. CDR3 length: 15 residues. The V gene's germline CDR1 is MGHRA and CDR2 YSYEKL. CDR3: CASSLSRGRVNEQFF. The CDR3 region has the DNA TGCGCCAGCAGCCTTAGCAGGGGGCGGGTCAATGAGCAGTTCTTC.

The CDR3, as DNA: TGTGCCAGCACTAGAGAGCGGGGGAGGCAAGAGACCCAGTACTTC. Amino acids: CASTRERGRQETQYF. The chain couples TRBV6-5 to TRBJ2-5, with 8 bases that match TRBD2. Germline V lookup: CDR1 MNHEY, CDR2 SVGAGI. V lost 7 bases to trimming and J lost 2 bases; unmatched junction nucleotides: 9. This CDR3 is built from 15 residues.

This chain connects TRBV28 to TRBJ1-5, with 9 bases identical to TRBD1. The CDR3 contains 17 residues. Per the germline V gene, CDR1 is MDHEN and CDR2 is SYDVKM. The V segment lost 6 bases and the J segment 3 bases; nucleotides outside the gene matches: 12. The CDR3 reads CASRPTQGAGVNQPQHF. DNA of the CDR3: TGTGCCAGCAGACCCACACAGGGGGCGGGTGTCAATCAGCCCCAGCATTTT.

The rearrangement joins TRBV19 to TRBJ2-3; D perhaps matches TRBD2 (6 bases). The V end lost 5 bases, the J end lost 1 base, and 16 bases lay between the germline ends. This CDR3 is built from 16 residues. Germline V gene sequence: CDR1 LNHDA, CDR2 SQIVND (reference sequence). CDR3 region: CASSLGTGGGTDTQYF. CDR3 coding DNA: TGTGCCAGTAGTTTAGGGACTGGCGGGGGCACAGATACGCAGTATTTT.

The chain joins TRBV2 to TRBJ1-2; a possible D gene is TRBD1 (6 bases). V was trimmed by 1 base and J by 0 bases, leaving 12 bases between them. There are 16 residues in the CDR3. Germline loops: CDR1 SNHLY, CDR2 FYNNEI. The DNA for the CDR3 is TGTGCCAGCAGTGAAGGGGATCGGACAGCTAACTATGGCTACACCTTC. The encoded protein is CASSEGDRTANYGYTF.

This chain links TRBV7-2 with TRBJ2-1; TRBD2 matches 11 bases. Per the germline V gene, CDR1 is SGHTA and CDR2 is FQGNSA. V shed 4 bases and J 3 bases; nucleotides not matched to a gene: 5. This CDR3 is 16 amino acids long. This chain's CDR3 is CASSSPSGGFYNEQFF. The CDR3 DNA is TGTGCCAGCAGCTCCCCTAGCGGGGGGTTCTACAATGAGCAGTTCTTC. Filled out from reference TRBV7-2 and TRBJ2-1, the complete variable domain reads GAGVSQSPSNKVTEKGKDVELRCDPISGHTALYWYRQSLGQGLEFLIYFQGNSAPDKSGLPSDRFSAERTGGSVSTLTIQRTQQEDSAVYLCASSSPSGGFYNEQFFGPGTRLTVL.

CDR3 bases: TGTGCCTCAGGGGGACAGGGCGGCATCGCGTACGAGCAGTACTTC. It is translated as CASGGQGGIAYEQYF. The chain uses TRBV10-3 and TRBJ2-7, with 9 positions matching TRBD1. Looked up from germline, CDR1 is ENHRY and CDR2 is SYGVKD. V lost 11 bases and J lost 4; bases outside the gene matches: 15. The length of the CDR3 is 15 residues.

The rearrangement joins TRBV10-3 to TRBJ1-1; D unresolved. CDR1 is ENHRY and CDR2 is SYGVKD in the germline V gene. The V end lost 3 bases, the J end lost 4 bases, and 6 bases lay between the germline ends. The CDR3 length is 12 residues. CDR3 region: CAISDSSTEAFF. CDR3 DNA sequence: TGTGCCATCAGTGACTCCTCCACTGAAGCTTTCTTT.

The chain is built from TRBV5-1 and TRBJ2-3; TRBD2 matches at 13 bases. Trimming at V came to 2 bases and at J to 6 bases, leaving 3 bases not matched to a gene. Germline V gives CDR1 SGHRS, CDR2 YFSETQ. The CDR3 is made up of 15 amino acids. The CDR3 DNA follows: TGCGCCAGCAGCTTAGGACTAGCGGGGGTGGATACGCAGTATTTT. Translating it yields CASSLGLAGVDTQYF.

The chain uses TRBV5-6 and TRBJ1-1, with TRBD1 matching 8 bases. Germline V lookup: CDR1 SGHDT, CDR2 YYEEEE. The CDR3 has 14 amino acids. The V gene end was trimmed by 5 bases and the J gene end by 4 bases; junction bases not matched to a gene: 7. The CDR3 sequence is CASRLQGGSTEAFF. For the CDR3, the DNA is TGTGCCAGCAGGTTACAGGGGGGTAGCACTGAAGCTTTCTTT.